Presented here are 25 T cell receptor beta chains from one specimen sequenced in a study of T-cell memory formation after mild COVID-19. TCRdb reprocessed the 5' RACE reads with MiXCR, giving one entry per CDR3 protein. The repertoire includes approximately 60,000 distinct CDR3 sequences, less than 9.5% of them detected once, and 1.1% sits in the top ten. The specimen was PBMCs or a T cell subset sorted from them (not recorded which). Receptors originate from a man younger than 35 who had mild COVID-19 (a few samples of this study predate the infection). Cell type and time point are not known.

Details on this clonotype: The conserved phenylalanine or tryptophan is not found at the CDR3 terminus, so this likely reflects a read error. The rearrangement uses TRBV5-4 and TRBJ2-7, with a possible D match to TRBD1 (5 bases). The germline V and J ends were trimmed by 3 bases and 3 bases, with 16 bases remaining between them. Germline-derived CDR1 and CDR2 are SGHNT and YYREEE (reference sequence). The CDR3 is 15 amino acids. In nucleotides, the CDR3 is TGTGCCAGCAGCTCGGCGGCCTCCAGGGACTACGAGCAGTACTAC. It encodes CASSSAASRDYEQYY.

A few counts support this clonotype. This chain connects TRBV5-1 to TRBJ1-2, with D possibly matching TRBD1 (5 bases). Germline V gene data show CDR1 as SGHRS and CDR2 as YFSETQ. Deletions cut 1 base from V and 4 bases from J, with 17 bases between. This CDR3 comprises 16 residues. The DNA of the CDR3 is TGCGCCAGCAGCTTGTCAGGAGGGGTTGCGAGCTATGGCTACACCTTC. As protein: CASSLSGGVASYGYTF.

In its sample, this clonotype was seen many times. The rearrangement uses TRBV7-3 and TRBJ2-2; 10 nucleotides agree with TRBD1. CDR3 size: 15 residues. Trimming took 5 bases from V and 3 from J; bases not matched to a gene: 3. Germline V gene lookup returns CDR1 SGHTA and CDR2 FQGTGA. CDR3 amino acids: CASSPGTGDTGELFF. CDR3 nucleotide sequence: TGTGCCAGCAGCCCCGGGACAGGGGACACCGGGGAGCTGTTTTTT.

The chain joins TRBV27 to TRBJ1-1; D unresolved. V dropped 6 bases and J dropped 5 bases, with 13 bases sitting between them. There are 13 residues in the CDR3. Germline-derived CDR1 and CDR2 are MNHEY and SMNVEV (reference sequence). CDR3 sequence: CASSLTLFTEAFF. CDR3 coding DNA: TGTGCCAGCAGCCTGACCTTATTTACTGAAGCTTTCTTT.

V gene TRBV7-8 combines with J gene TRBJ1-1; D is unresolved. The CDR3 has 13 amino acids. V was pared by 5 bases and J by 6 bases, with 13 bases between. The germline gives CDR1 SGHVS, CDR2 FQNEAQ. The CDR3 region is CASSPLDWAEAFF. CDR3 nucleotides: TGTGCCAGCAGCCCACTGGATTGGGCTGAAGCTTTCTTT.

This clonotype came up many times. The rearrangement joins TRBV20-1 to TRBJ2-5; the match to TRBD1 covers 7 bases. Germline V CDR1 and CDR2: DFQATT, SNEGSKA (reference sequence). CDR3 length equals 13 residues. Unmatched junction bases numbered 3, after V lost 1 base and J lost 4 bases. The DNA of the CDR3 is TGCAGTGCTAGAGGGACAGGAATAGAGACCCAGTACTTC. Its protein is CSARGTGIETQYF.

This clonotype has ten or more counts. This chain links TRBV29-1 with TRBJ2-3; 7 nucleotides align to TRBD2. Trimming took 6 bases from V and 2 from J; bases not matched to a gene: 8. The germline V gene encodes CDR1 SQVTM and CDR2 ANQGSEA. The CDR3 is made up of 14 amino acids. CDR3 sequence (DNA): TGCAGCGTCACATCCGGGGGGTACACAGATACGCAGTATTTT. This gives the protein CSVTSGGYTDTQYF.

The table lists this clonotype with a few counts. The junction does not match germline at one end; this may be a read error. The V and J genes are TRBV2 and TRBJ2-5; tentatively, D is TRBD1 (8 bases). CDR3 length equals 15 residues. Germline V gene sequence: CDR1 SNHLY, CDR2 FYNNEI. The CDR3 is CASSETGGDQATQYF. CDR3 nucleotides: TGTGCCAGCAGTGAAACAGGGGGGGACCAAGCGACCCAGTACTTC.

The V and J genes are TRBV7-3 and TRBJ1-1; D gene ambiguous. CDR3 size: 17 residues. Looked up from germline, CDR1 is SGHTA and CDR2 is FQGTGA. With 2 bases removed from V and 4 bases from J, the gap between germline ends came to 20 bases. CDR3 amino acids: CASSLEGNYHRTTEAFF. DNA of the CDR3: TGTGCCAGCAGCTTAGAAGGGAACTATCACCGAACCACTGAAGCTTTCTTT.

This clonotype counts as medium-sized. The chain has TRBV5-1 and TRBJ2-1; TRBD2 agrees at 7 bases. V was clipped by 4 bases and J by 5 bases; unmatched bases: 9. Germline V CDR1 and CDR2: SGHRS, YFSETQ. CDR3 size: 15 residues. CDR3: CASSLLGGVHNEQFF. As DNA, the CDR3 is TGCGCCAGCAGCCTTCTGGGGGGGGTCCACAATGAGCAGTTCTTC.

This clonotype was found a few times. V is TRBV12-3 or TRBV12-4 and J is TRBJ1-2, with D perhaps matching TRBD1 (6 bases). This CDR3 is 12 amino acids long. V lost 5 bases and J lost 13, with 17 bases in between. The chain's CDR3 is CASSRQDRWSTF. The CDR3 coding sequence is TGTGCCAGCAGTCGACAGGACCGCTGGAGCACCTTC.

The sample holds many counts of this clonotype. The rearrangement joins TRBV20-1 to TRBJ2-3; no clear D. Germline V gene sequence: CDR1 DFQATT, CDR2 SNEGSKA (reference sequence). The CDR3 is 13 residues long. Trimming left V 6 bases short and J 0 bases short, with 10 bases between. The CDR3 DNA reads as TGCAGTGCCCCCACGGTGAGCACAGATACGCAGTATTTT. Residues: CSAPTVSTDTQYF.

The table lists this clonotype with a few counts. This chain joins TRBV29-1 and TRBJ2-5; D gene ambiguous. Trimming took off 3 bases at V and 2 bases at J, with 10 bases between the two ends. Germline CDR1 reads SQVTM; CDR2 reads ANQGSEA. CDR3 length equals 13 residues. The CDR3 sequence: CSVEVQVQETQYF. CDR3 nucleotides: TGCAGCGTTGAGGTCCAAGTACAAGAGACCCAGTACTTC.

This clonotype was seen ten or more times. The chain is built from TRBV7-2 and TRBJ1-1; tentative D call: TRBD1 (6 bases). V was pared by 5 bases and J by 2 bases, with 12 bases between. Germline CDR1 reads SGHTA; CDR2 reads FQGNSA. The CDR3 is made up of 14 amino acids. The CDR3 sequence is CASSRQVSNTEAFF. In nucleotides, the CDR3 is TGTGCCAGCAGCCGACAGGTTAGCAACACTGAAGCTTTCTTT.

This sequence joins TRBV20-1 and TRBJ2-4; TRBD1 agrees at 10 bases. From germline, CDR1 is DFQATT and CDR2 SNEGSKA (reference sequence). This CDR3 is 15 amino acids long. With 5 bases clipped from V and 6 bases from J, the junction kept 10 bases outside the gene matches. CDR3 sequence reads: CSAAKTGTGVNIQYF. The CDR3 DNA is TGCAGTGCTGCTAAGACCGGGACAGGGGTAAACATTCAGTACTTC.

The V and J genes are TRBV3-1 and TRBJ2-5, with D perhaps TRBD1 (5 bases). V was pared by 3 bases and J by 5 bases, with 16 bases between. The germline V gene encodes CDR1 LGHDT and CDR2 YNNKEL (reference sequence). This CDR3 has 15 residues. The CDR3 DNA reads TGTGCCAGCAGCCAGATGAACAGGAACTTGGAGACCCAGTACTTC. This gives the protein CASSQMNRNLETQYF.

The chain is built from TRBV6-5 and TRBJ2-2; 7 positions match TRBD2. The CDR3 consists of 15 residues. Looked up from germline, CDR1 is MNHEY and CDR2 is SVGAGI. V lost 2 bases and J lost 7; bases outside the gene matches: 7. The CDR3: CASSYRQTGGGELFF. The CDR3 DNA sequence: TGTGCCAGCAGTTACAGGCAGACGGGAGGCGGGGAGCTGTTTTTT.

This clonotype has a handful of counts. This rearrangement joins TRBV7-9 to TRBJ1-2; 9 bases map to TRBD1. The CDR3 is 12 amino acids. The V gene end was trimmed by 3 bases and the J gene end by 7 bases; junction bases not matched to a gene: 0. CDR1 is SEHNR and CDR2 is FQNEAQ in the germline V gene (reference sequence). In DNA form, the CDR3 reads TGTGCCAGCAGCTTGACAGGGGGTGGCTACACCTTC. It is translated as CASSLTGGGYTF.

V usage is TRBV7-2 and J usage is TRBJ1-6, with 7 bases that match TRBD1. The ends lost 0 bases at V and 0 bases at J; junction bases unmatched: 5. The CDR3 runs to 18 residues. The germline V gene has CDR1 SGHTA and CDR2 FQGNSA. The CDR3 sequence is CASSLAESGGSYNSPLHF. Written as DNA, the CDR3 is TGTGCCAGCAGCTTAGCGGAGTCAGGGGGCTCCTATAATTCACCCCTCCACTTT. The whole variable domain, filled in from reference TRBV7-2 and TRBJ1-6, reads GAGVSQSPSNKVTEKGKDVELRCDPISGHTALYWYRQSLGQGLEFLIYFQGNSAPDKSGLPSDRFSAERTGGSVSTLTIQRTQQEDSAVYLCASSLAESGGSYNSPLHFGNGTRLTVT.

This clonotype turned up a few times. This chain links TRBV9 with TRBJ2-5, with TRBD2 as a possible D gene (5 bases). This CDR3 has 15 residues. CDR1 SGDLS and CDR2 YYNGEE come from the germline V gene. The ends were cut back, 4 bases at V and 4 bases at J, with 17 bases in the middle. This CDR3 reads CASSLQGFRGETQYF. The CDR3 DNA is TGTGCCAGCAGCTTACAAGGGTTCCGGGGAGAGACCCAGTACTTC.

This clonotype was seen more than once but under ten times. Here the CDR3 reads CATSRDRDRGEAFF. DNA for the CDR3: TGTGCCACCAGCAGAGATCGGGACAGGGGGGAAGCTTTCTTT. The V and J genes are TRBV15 and TRBJ1-1; TRBD1 agrees at 11 bases. This CDR3 comprises 14 residues. Trimming removed 0 bases from V and 8 bases from J; junction bases left unmatched: 2. Germline values: CDR1 LNHNV, CDR2 YYDKDF (reference sequence).

The J gene is TRBJ2-2, the V gene TRBV12-3 or TRBV12-4; perhaps D is TRBD1 or TRBD2 (5 bases each). V was pared by 2 bases and J by 6 bases, with 7 bases between. The CDR3 contains 13 residues. The CDR3 spells CASSLLGAGELFF. CDR3 sequence (DNA): TGTGCCAGCAGTTTACTGGGGGCCGGGGAGCTGTTTTTT.

In this sample, this clonotype turned up many times. The J gene is TRBJ2-4, the V gene TRBV7-2; 7 bases agree with TRBD1. CDR3 length equals 15 residues. Germline V gene lookup returns CDR1 SGHTA and CDR2 FQGNSA. V shed 3 bases and J 4 bases; nucleotides not matched to a gene: 6. In DNA form, the CDR3 reads TGTGCCAGCAGCTTCTATGGGACAGAAAAAAACATTCAGTACTTC. As protein: CASSFYGTEKNIQYF.

In its sample, this clonotype was seen a few times. The chain has TRBV18 and TRBJ2-7, with 7 nucleotides matching TRBD1. The CDR3 length is 16 residues. J lost 0 bases, V lost 0 bases, and 5 bases had no gene match. CDR1 and CDR2 from the germline V gene are KGHSH and LQKENI. As DNA, the CDR3 is TGTGCCAGCTCACCACCGGGACAGAGAAGCTCCTACGAGCAGTACTTC. Translated: CASSPPGQRSSYEQYF. Full variable domain (rest looked up from reference TRBV18 and TRBJ2-7): NAGVMQNPRHLVRRRGQEARLRCSPMKGHSHVYWYRQLPEEGLKFMVYLQKENIIDESGMPKERFSAEFPKEGPSILRIQQVVRGDSAAYFCASSPPGQRSSYEQYFGPGTRLTVT.

The V gene is TRBV6-6, the J gene TRBJ2-3, with D perhaps being TRBD1 or TRBD2 (6 bases each). The germline V and J ends were trimmed by 5 bases and 9 bases, with 12 bases remaining between them. Germline V lookup: CDR1 MNHNY, CDR2 SVGAGI (reference sequence). The CDR3 is 12 residues long. The CDR3 reads CASSAGQETQYF. The CDR3 nucleotides are TGTGCCAGCAGTGCGGGACAAGAAACGCAGTATTTT.